This paragraph covers one TCR beta chain sequence. Its specificity is unknown. One junction end disagrees with the germline gene, perhaps due to a read error. This sample was included in a study of blood T cells in healthy people across ages. Regarding the study as a whole: Diversity was estimated from one million T cells, and these estimates were considered underestimates.

Then a second PCR, running roughly 7 to 11 cycles, was carried out with a sample-barcoded 5' primer and a J-beta primer mix. A template-switch adaptor with 12 random nucleotides tagged each cDNA molecule. TCRdb re-called the 5' RACE reads through MiXCR, storing one row per CDR3 protein. The sample records 910,000 or so distinct CDR3 sequences, just over 50% being singletons. The germline gives CDR1 SGHTA, CDR2 FQGNSA. The CDR3 has 15 amino acids. This chain connects TRBV7-2 to TRBJ2-4, with 9 positions matching TRBD2. Gene TRBJ2-7 matches the end of the DNA better, so the J call may be wrong. The sequencing input was blood. This sequence originates from a woman in her sixties in good health. The CDR3: CVSSLEGLAWYEQYF. CDR3 sequence (DNA): TGTGTCAGCAGCTTAGAGGGACTAGCCTGGTACGAGCAGTACTTC.